Listed here are 6 T cell receptor beta chains from one sample, sequenced in a study of blood T cell repertoires in COVID-19. Sequencing was performed with immunoSEQ multiplex PCR; in TCRdb, only in-frame clones are kept and a portion is missing. This sample has roughly 700,000 clones, with about 87% found just once. Sequenced input: peripheral blood. The receptors derive from a woman aged 18-30 years with acute or convalescent COVID-19.

The rearrangement uses TRBV3-1 (or the pseudogene TRBV3-2) and TRBJ2-3; the match to TRBD1 covers 7 bases. This CDR3 has 15 amino acids. V lost 6 bases and J lost 0; bases outside the gene matches: 6. Germline values: CDR1 LGHDT, CDR2 YNNKEL (reference sequence). CDR3 nucleotides: TGTGCCAGCAGGAAACAGGGGTCTAGCACAGATACGCAGTATTTT. It translates to CASRKQGSSTDTQYF.

This clone was picked up one time. V gene TRBV10-1 combines with J gene TRBJ2-3; D is unresolved. CDR1 is WNHNN, CDR2 SYGVQD, per germline (reference sequence). The CDR3 consists of 16 residues. The germline V and J ends were trimmed by 7 bases and 2 bases, with 19 bases remaining between them. CDR3: CASTDSFNTITDTQYF. DNA of the CDR3: TGCGCCAGCACCGACTCGTTTAACACTATCACAGATACGCAGTATTTT.

The genes are TRBV5-1 and TRBJ1-4; TRBD1 matches 7 bases. The V gene's germline CDR1 is SGHRS and CDR2 YFSETQ. V lost 4 bases to trimming and J lost 0 bases; unmatched junction nucleotides: 3. The CDR3 length is 15 residues. CDR3 sequence reads: CASSATGATNEKLFF. The CDR3, as DNA: TGCGCCAGCAGCGCCACAGGGGCAACTAATGAAAAACTGTTTTTT.

The gene calls are TRBV4-1 and TRBJ1-1; D call uncertain. The V gene lost 0 bases and the J gene lost 5 bases, with 7 bases spanning the gap. CDR1 MGHRA and CDR2 YSYEKL come from the germline V gene. CDR3 length: 13 residues. CDR3 nucleotides: TGCGCCAGCAGCCAAGAAACGGTGACTGAAGCTTTCTTT. Its protein product is CASSQETVTEAFF.

The chain employs TRBV3-1 (or the pseudogene TRBV3-2) and TRBJ1-2, with 11 bases aligning to TRBD1. V was clipped by 1 base and J by 13 bases; unmatched bases: 8. CDR3 length: 14 amino acids. Germline CDR1 LGHDT, CDR2 YNNKEL (reference sequence). The CDR3 here is CASSQVRTGGAFTF. As DNA, the CDR3 is TGTGCCAGCAGCCAAGTCCGGACAGGGGGCGCTTTCACCTTC.

This clone was picked up one time. This chain connects TRBV27 to TRBJ2-7; D perhaps matches TRBD2 (5 bases). Germline CDR1 is MNHEY and CDR2 is SMNVEV (reference sequence). The V end was cut by 5 bases, the J end by 6 bases, with 14 bases between. The CDR3 extends over 13 amino acids. Here the CDR3 reads CASSPPDGVEQYF. CDR3 sequence (DNA): TGTGCCAGCAGTCCACCGGACGGGGTCGAGCAGTACTTC.